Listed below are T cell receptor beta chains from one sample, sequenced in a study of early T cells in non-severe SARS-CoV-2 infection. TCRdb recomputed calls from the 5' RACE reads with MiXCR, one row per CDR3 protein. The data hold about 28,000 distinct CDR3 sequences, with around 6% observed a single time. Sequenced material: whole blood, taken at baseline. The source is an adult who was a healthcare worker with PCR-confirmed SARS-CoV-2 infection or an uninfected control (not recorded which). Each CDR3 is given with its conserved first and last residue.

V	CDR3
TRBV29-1	CSVVFAGQETQYF
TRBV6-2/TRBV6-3	CASSRPTSYNEQFF
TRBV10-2	CASSVDRAKETQYF
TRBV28	CASSPSRLAGTDTQYF
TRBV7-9	CASSPKAGRTDTQYF
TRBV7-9	CASSLTVAGYNEQFF
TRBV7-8	CASSFFAGTEAFF
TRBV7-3	CASRLSGESTDTQYF
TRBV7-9	CASSLLAGYTGELFF
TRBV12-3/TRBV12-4	CASTRRGGNTDTQYF
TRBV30	CAWSVQQGNSPLHF
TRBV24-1	CATSRGISGSGADTQYF
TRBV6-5	CASKLTRLSYEQYF
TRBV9	CASSLRDARQPQYF
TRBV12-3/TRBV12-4	CASSLDGTANSPLHF
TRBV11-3	CASSSGDTSGSNEQFF
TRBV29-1	CSADTSGADEQFF
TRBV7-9	CASSLYAIETQYF
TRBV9	CASSQSGFLYGYTF
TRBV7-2	CASSLDSAGGGYTF
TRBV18	CASSYHPLGIYEQYF
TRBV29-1	CSVAGQNTGELFF
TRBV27	CASSLYGTLVREQYF
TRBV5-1	CASSSTWNTEAFF
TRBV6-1	CASSEGLAGTDTQYF
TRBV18	CASSSRRADEQYF
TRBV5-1	CASSLGASSSAQETQYF
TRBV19	CATRTGEHYGYTF
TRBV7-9	CASSPLDRALAKNIQYF
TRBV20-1	CSARVAGDREQFF
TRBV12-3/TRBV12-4	CASRKSGQPQHF
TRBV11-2	CASSPRVGSEKLFF
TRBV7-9	CASSLAAGTGLKKLFF
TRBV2	CASSDGLAGGSTDTQYF
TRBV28	CASTTGGLDTQYF
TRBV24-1	CATSDHFGASYNEQFF
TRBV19	CASSMGARIAAETNNYGYTF
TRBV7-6	CASSLKRYQETQYF
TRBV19	CASSRNVETYTF
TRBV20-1	CSAREGSPRSYEQYF
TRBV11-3	CASSTPLVAPLNIQYF
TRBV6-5	CASSYSWGGSGGYTF
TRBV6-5	CASSYGHGGAGYGYTF